This T cell receptor beta chain was sequenced during a study of blood T cell repertoires in COVID-19. Across the study: COVID-19 samples from acute and convalescent phases originated in the United States, Italy and Spain.

This clone was seen once. The ends lost 6 bases at V and 0 bases at J; junction bases unmatched: 4. This CDR3 is built from 15 residues. Germline V lookup: CDR1 ENHRY, CDR2 SYGVKD. TCRdb's copy holds only in-frame clones and misses some; the assay was immunoSEQ multiplex PCR. Counted here are approximately 93,000 clones, about nine tenths occurring once; the ten biggest clones make up 25% to 30%. This TCR came from a middle-aged man with active or convalescent COVID-19. Sequencing was carried out using peripheral blood. The rearrangement joins TRBV10-3 to TRBJ2-2; the match to TRBD1 covers 7 bases. The CDR3, as DNA: TGTGCCATCAGGAGACAGGGTGCGAACACCGGGGAGCTGTTTTTT. This translates into CAIRRQGANTGELFF.